This T cell receptor beta chain was recovered during a study of cytomegalovirus exposure and HLA in healthy donors. Study-wide points: Highly shared variants forming one cluster were likely a sequencing artifact.

Each donor's status was that of a healthy bone marrow donor. The V gene lost 1 base and the J gene lost 9 bases, with 4 bases spanning the gap. Germline assignment: CDR1 MNHEY and CDR2 SVGAGI. The CDR3 loop spans 11 amino acids. The PCR made use of 60 Vbeta and 13 Jbeta primers. Sequenced by immunoSEQ multiplex PCR; TCRdb stores in-frame clones only, minus some. This sample yields about 200,000 clones, of which more than 75% are seen a single time; roughly an eighth belongs to the top ten. This clone has just a few counts. No antigen is known for it. The sample consisted of PBMCs. This chain links TRBV6-5 with TRBJ2-1; D not resolved. The receptor comes from a woman aged 30 to 39 in good health and CMV-seropositive. The chain's CDR3 is CASSYYGEQFF. Here the CDR3 DNA reads TGTGCCAGCAGTTACTACGGTGAGCAGTTCTTC.